This T cell receptor (beta chain) was found in a study of siplizumab effects on memory and regulatory T cells. Findings and limits, study-wide: In roughly 75-95% of proliferating CD4+ or CD8+ clones, a naive or memory phenotype could not be assigned. In unstimulated cells, naive T cells appeared more diverse than memory T cells and seemed major alloresponse contributors.

Points on this clone: Antigen: not known.

CDR1 LGHNT and CDR2 FRNRAP come from the germline V gene. Deletions cut 6 bases from V and 6 bases from J, with 12 bases between. This CDR3 has 12 amino acids. The assay looked at some 9.8 x 10^4 TCR templates in each sample. Repertoires were generated with immunoSEQ multiplex PCR, while TCRdb's copy carries only in-frame clones and drops some. This table has tens of thousands of clones, roughly 87% appearing once. This chain connects TRBV12-5 to TRBJ2-7, with D perhaps TRBD2 (6 bases). This sequence was found in a human donor in good health. The sequenced sample was naive CD8+ T cells sorted from blood. The CDR3 region is CASGTGASEQYF. DNA for the CDR3: TGTGCTAGTGGCACGGGAGCCTCCGAGCAGTACTTC.